Below, one T cell receptor (beta chain) is given with its context. This record belongs to a study of CD8+ T cells in alopecia areata. It was cDNA, reverse transcribed from extracted RNA, that served as the sequencing template. The repertoire was sequenced with immunoSEQ multiplex PCR; TCRdb's copy has only in-frame clones and lacks some. The profile shows 220,000 or so clones, around 62% of them singletons. The CDR3 extends over 12 amino acids. Germline CDR1 reads LNHDA; CDR2 reads SQIVND (reference sequence). V lost 3 bases and J lost 11, with 13 bases in between. The origin of this receptor is a human donor with alopecia areata. The sequencing here drew on CD4+ T cells sorted from blood, taken at week 0. The chain couples TRBV19 to TRBJ1-1, with D unresolved. The CDR3 protein is CASSMLRARAFF. The CDR3 DNA is TGTGCCAGTAGTATGCTTAGGGCGCGGGCTTTCTTT.